Detailed here is one T cell receptor (beta chain). The antigen is unknown. This sample is part of a study of blood T cells in healthy people across ages. Points from the study as a whole: Higher diversity and more naive CD4+ cells were features of long-lived donors, compared to aged donors.

Alongside a J-beta primer mix, a sample-barcoded 5' primer served in a second PCR lasting roughly 7 to 11 cycles. Every cDNA molecule carried a tag from a template-switch adaptor bearing 12 random nucleotides. MiXCR, run by TCRdb on the 5' RACE reads, gives a single entry per CDR3 protein. The sample contains over a million distinct CDR3 sequences, roughly 64% of which appear only once. In germline, CDR1 is LNHNV, CDR2 YYDKDF (reference sequence). V was shortened by 0 bases and J by 2 bases, with 12 bases between the two germline ends. This CDR3 comprises 16 residues. The V gene is TRBV15, the J gene TRBJ2-3, with D unresolved. This TCR came from a man younger than 30 in good health. The material sequenced was blood. This CDR3 is CATSREPDALTDTQYF. The DNA for the CDR3 is TGTGCCACCAGCAGAGAACCGGACGCTCTCACAGATACGCAGTATTTT. Filled out from reference TRBV15 and TRBJ2-3, the complete variable domain reads DAMVIQNPRYQVTQFGKPVTLSCSQTLNHNVMYWYQQKSSQAPKLLFHYYDKDFNNEADTPDNFQSRRPNTSFCFLDIRSPGLGDTAMYLCATSREPDALTDTQYFGPGTRLTVL.